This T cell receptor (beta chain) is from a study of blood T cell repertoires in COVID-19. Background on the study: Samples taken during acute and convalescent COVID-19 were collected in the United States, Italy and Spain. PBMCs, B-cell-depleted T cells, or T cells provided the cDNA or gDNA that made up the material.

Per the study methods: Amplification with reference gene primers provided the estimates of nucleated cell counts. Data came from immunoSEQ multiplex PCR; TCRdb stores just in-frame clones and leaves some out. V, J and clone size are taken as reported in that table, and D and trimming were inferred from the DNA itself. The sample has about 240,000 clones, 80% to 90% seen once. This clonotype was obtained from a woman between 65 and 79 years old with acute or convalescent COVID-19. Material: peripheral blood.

The CDR3 loop reads CASSEGLARNEQFF. DNA for the CDR3: TGTGCCAGCAGTGAGGGACTAGCCCGGAATGAGCAGTTCTTC. The rearrangement links TRBV2 to TRBJ2-1; TRBD2 matches at 9 bases. After removal of 3 bases from V and 7 bases from J, the junction contained 4 bases not matched to a gene. Germline V lookup: CDR1 SNHLY, CDR2 FYNNEI. This CDR3 comprises 14 residues.